The clone carrying this T cell receptor (beta chain) was counted ten times or more. CDR1 and CDR2 (germline): DFQATT, SNEGSKA (reference sequence). The CDR3 extends over 14 amino acids. The J segment lost 1 base and the V segment lost 5 bases, leaving 4 bases of the junction unmatched. This record comes from a study of T-cell reconstitution after alpha-beta-depleted transplantation in children. Unique molecular identifiers were incorporated during preparation of the TCRbeta library. One entry per CDR3 protein, called by TCRdb with MiXCR from the PCR reads. The sample has under 350,000 distinct CDR3 sequences; 9.9% are singletons.

This sequence originates from a human donor who donated a stem cell graft to a child with SCID. The chain couples TRBV20-1 to TRBJ2-7; 11 nucleotides match TRBD2. This material consisted of PBMCs from the stem cell graft donor, taken from the stem cell graft. The chain's CDR3 is CSASTSGVSYEQYF. CDR3 nucleotides: TGCAGTGCTTCGACTAGCGGGGTTTCCTACGAGCAGTACTTC.